These 9 T cell receptor beta chains share one sample of origin, sequenced in a study of T-cell reconstitution after alpha-beta-depleted transplantation in children (dated by TCRdb to the mid-2010s). Receptors were amplified or captured by PCR. The sequencing machine was an Illumina HiSeq 2500. To normalize quantification of the TCRbeta repertoire, the TCR libraries were built with molecular barcoding that relied on unique molecular identifiers. The public reads were reprocessed in TCRdb via fastp at Q25 and MiXCR, keeping in-frame beta chains. CDR3 protein sequences are deduplicated, and each keeps its most common genes and DNA. This sample comprises some 590,000 distinct CDR3 sequences, roughly a tenth of them detected only once. The ten largest clones capture less than 4.5% of the sample. The sequencing here drew on PBMCs from the stem cell graft donor, taken from the stem cell graft. The receptors originated from a human donor who donated a stem cell graft to a child with acute myeloid leukemia.

This clonotype showed up many times. The chain employs TRBV2 and TRBJ2-4; D gene ambiguous. Germline V CDR1 and CDR2: SNHLY, FYNNEI. The CDR3 spans 13 residues. Trimming shortened V by 10 bases and J by 0 bases, and 10 bases separated the two germline ends. The CDR3 region has the DNA TGTGCCACCACCAAAGAAGCCAAAAACATTCAGTACTTC. Amino acid sequence: CATTKEAKNIQYF.

This clonotype was observed at least ten times. V is TRBV5-1 and J is TRBJ2-1; D might be TRBD1 (5 bases). This CDR3 region has 15 residues. CDR1 SGHRS and CDR2 YFSETQ come from the germline V gene. V shed 2 bases and J shed 0 bases, with 9 bases lying between them. The chain's CDR3 is CASSFRASSYNEQFF. The CDR3 DNA sequence: TGCGCCAGCAGCTTCAGGGCGAGCTCCTACAATGAGCAGTTCTTC.

The V gene is TRBV7-9, the J gene TRBJ1-5; 9 bases are shared with TRBD1. CDR1 SEHNR and CDR2 FQNEAQ come from the germline V gene (reference sequence). CDR3 length equals 14 residues. V shed 5 bases and J 7 bases; nucleotides not matched to a gene: 6. The CDR3 bases are TGTGCCAGCAGCCGGACAGGGGTTGAACAGCCCCAGCATTTT. Encoded protein: CASSRTGVEQPQHF.

This clonotype was found many times. The chain uses TRBV20-1 and TRBJ2-6, with unresolved D. CDR3 size: 13 residues. V lost 6 bases to trimming and J lost 3 bases, with 9 bases between them. Germline values: CDR1 DFQATT, CDR2 SNEGSKA (reference sequence). The CDR3 DNA reads as TGCAGTGCACATCCCGGTGGGGCCAACGTCCTGACTTTC. Protein: CSAHPGGANVLTF.

J is TRBJ2-1 and V is TRBV4-2, with 9 bases identical to TRBD2. This CDR3 is 16 amino acids long. Germline assignment: CDR1 LGHNA and CDR2 YNFKEQ. V shed 5 bases, J shed 7 bases, and the junction held 12 bases outside the gene matches. The CDR3 nucleotides are TGTGCCAGCAGCGCCCCGGGACTAGCAAACGCGAATGAGCAGTTCTTC. The encoded protein is CASSAPGLANANEQFF.

This clonotype was found many times. The rearrangement links TRBV7-2 to TRBJ2-5; D is unresolved. The CDR3 contains 15 residues. Germline values: CDR1 SGHTA, CDR2 FQGNSA. V lost 3 bases and J lost 1, with 12 bases in between. The chain's CDR3 is CASSFYSDIQETQYF. For the CDR3, the DNA is TGTGCCAGCAGCTTTTACAGTGATATCCAAGAGACCCAGTACTTC.

This clonotype was seen repeatedly, ten times or more. The chain joins TRBV29-1 to TRBJ2-2, with D possibly TRBD2 on 5 matching bases. This CDR3 has 11 residues. From germline, CDR1 is SQVTM and CDR2 ANQGSEA. V shed 3 bases and J shed 7 bases, with 6 bases lying between them. The DNA of the CDR3 is TGCAGCGTTGAGAGGGTCGGGGAGCTGTTTTTT. Translating it yields CSVERVGELFF.

This clonotype has a handful of counts. V is TRBV20-1 and J is TRBJ2-7, with 8 bases matching TRBD1. CDR3 length equals 13 residues. The germline V gene has CDR1 DFQATT and CDR2 SNEGSKA (reference sequence). The V and J ends lost 3 bases and 6 bases, in that order; junction bases with no gene match: 7. The CDR3 loop reads CSASPTGGGEQYF. CDR3 nucleotide sequence: TGCAGTGCTAGTCCAACAGGGGGAGGCGAGCAGTACTTC.

The table lists this clonotype with a few counts. The rearrangement joins TRBV10-3 to TRBJ2-7, with D unresolved. The germline gives CDR1 ENHRY, CDR2 SYGVKD. The CDR3 extends over 13 amino acids. Trimming removed 2 bases from V and 4 bases from J, with 9 bases in between. Written as DNA, the CDR3 is TGTGCCATCAGTGAGCCGCGGCCATACGAGCAGTACTTC. Translation gives CAISEPRPYEQYF.